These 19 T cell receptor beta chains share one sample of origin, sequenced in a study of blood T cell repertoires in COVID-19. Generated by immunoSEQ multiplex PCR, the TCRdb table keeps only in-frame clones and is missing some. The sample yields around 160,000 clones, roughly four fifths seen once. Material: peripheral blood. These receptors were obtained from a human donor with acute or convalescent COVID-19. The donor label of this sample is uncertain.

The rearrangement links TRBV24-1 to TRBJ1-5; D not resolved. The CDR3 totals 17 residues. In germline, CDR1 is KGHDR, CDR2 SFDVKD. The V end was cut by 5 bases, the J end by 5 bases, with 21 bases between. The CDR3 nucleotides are TGTGCCACCAGTGCTTCTCCAAGTCTAGGAAACGATCAGCCCCAGCATTTT. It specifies CATSASPSLGNDQPQHF.

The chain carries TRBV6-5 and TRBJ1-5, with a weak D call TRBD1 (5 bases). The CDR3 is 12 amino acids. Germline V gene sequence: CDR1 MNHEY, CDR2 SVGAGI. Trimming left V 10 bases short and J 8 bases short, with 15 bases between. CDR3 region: CAMSGPGEPQHF. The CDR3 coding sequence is TGTGCCATGTCAGGGCCTGGCGAGCCCCAGCATTTT.

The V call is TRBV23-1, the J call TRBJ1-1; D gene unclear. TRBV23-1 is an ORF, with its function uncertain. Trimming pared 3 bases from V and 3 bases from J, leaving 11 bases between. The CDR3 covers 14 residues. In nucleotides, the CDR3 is TGCGCCAGCAGTCACCGTGGGGAGGACACTGAAGCTTTCTTT. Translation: CASSHRGEDTEAFF.

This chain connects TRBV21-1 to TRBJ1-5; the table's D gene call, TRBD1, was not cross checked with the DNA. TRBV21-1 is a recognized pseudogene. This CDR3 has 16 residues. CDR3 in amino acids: CASSTQDRVRDQPQHF. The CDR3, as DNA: TGTGCCAGCAGCACTCAGGACAGGGTCAGAGATCAGCCCCAGCATTTT.

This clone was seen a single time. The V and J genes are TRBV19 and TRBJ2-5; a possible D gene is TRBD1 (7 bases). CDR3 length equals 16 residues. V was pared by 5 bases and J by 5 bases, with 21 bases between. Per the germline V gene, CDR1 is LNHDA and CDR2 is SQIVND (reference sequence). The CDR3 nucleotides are TGTGCCAGTAGTCCGCTTTGGGGACAGCGGGCCGAGACCCAGTACTTC. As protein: CASSPLWGQRAETQYF.

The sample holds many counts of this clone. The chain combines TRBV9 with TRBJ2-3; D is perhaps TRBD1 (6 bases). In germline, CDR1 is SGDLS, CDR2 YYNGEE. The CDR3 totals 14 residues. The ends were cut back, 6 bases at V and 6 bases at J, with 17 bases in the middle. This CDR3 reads CASTRTAYTDTQYF. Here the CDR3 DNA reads TGTGCCAGCACTCGGACAGCGTATACCGATACGCAGTATTTT.

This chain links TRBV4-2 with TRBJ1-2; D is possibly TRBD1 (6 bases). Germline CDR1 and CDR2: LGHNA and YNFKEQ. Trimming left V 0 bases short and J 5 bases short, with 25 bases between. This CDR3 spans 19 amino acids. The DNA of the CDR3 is TGTGCCAGCAGCCAAGATACGAGTTTGGGTGACAGGTCCTATTATGGCTACACCTTC. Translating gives CASSQDTSLGDRSYYGYTF.

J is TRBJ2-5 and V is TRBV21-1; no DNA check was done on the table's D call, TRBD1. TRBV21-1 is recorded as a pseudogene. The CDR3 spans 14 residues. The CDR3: CASNQDRVGETQYF. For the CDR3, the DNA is TGTGCCAGCAACCAGGACAGGGTGGGGGAGACCCAGTACTTC.

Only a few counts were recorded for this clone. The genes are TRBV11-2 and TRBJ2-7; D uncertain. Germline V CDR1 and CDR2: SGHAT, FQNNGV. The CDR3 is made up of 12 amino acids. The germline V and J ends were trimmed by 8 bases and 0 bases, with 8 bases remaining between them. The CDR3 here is CASSLSSYEQYV. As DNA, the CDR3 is TGTGCCAGCTCGCTTAGCTCCTACGAGCAGTACGTC.

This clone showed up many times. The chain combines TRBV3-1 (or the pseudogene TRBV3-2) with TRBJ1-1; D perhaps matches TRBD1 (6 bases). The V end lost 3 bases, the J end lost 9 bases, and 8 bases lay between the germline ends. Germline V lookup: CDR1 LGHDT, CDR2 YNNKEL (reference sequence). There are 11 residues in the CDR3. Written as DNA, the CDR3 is TGTGCCAGCAGCCAGGGGGCAAAAGCTTTCTTT. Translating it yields CASSQGAKAFF.

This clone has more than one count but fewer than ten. The CDR3 reads CASSGTGVRDTQYF. The CDR3 DNA sequence: TGCGCCAGCAGCGGGACAGGGGTCCGAGATACGCAGTATTTT. This chain connects TRBV5-1 to TRBJ2-3; TRBD1 matches 10 bases. From germline, CDR1 is SGHRS and CDR2 YFSETQ. The V and J ends lost 4 bases and 5 bases, in that order; junction bases with no gene match: 4. CDR3 length: 14 amino acids.

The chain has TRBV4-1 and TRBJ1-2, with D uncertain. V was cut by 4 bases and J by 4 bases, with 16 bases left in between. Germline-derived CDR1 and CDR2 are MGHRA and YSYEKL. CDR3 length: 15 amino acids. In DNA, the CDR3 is TGCGCCAGCAGCCCGGGGAGAGAGATTTTCTATGGCTACACCTTC. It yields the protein CASSPGREIFYGYTF.

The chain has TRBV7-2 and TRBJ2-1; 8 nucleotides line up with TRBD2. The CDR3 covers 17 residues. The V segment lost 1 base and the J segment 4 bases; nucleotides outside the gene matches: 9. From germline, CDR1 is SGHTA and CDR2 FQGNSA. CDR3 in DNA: TGTGCCAGCAGCTTAGAACTAAGCGGGGGACCTTACAATGAGCAGTTCTTC. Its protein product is CASSLELSGGPYNEQFF.

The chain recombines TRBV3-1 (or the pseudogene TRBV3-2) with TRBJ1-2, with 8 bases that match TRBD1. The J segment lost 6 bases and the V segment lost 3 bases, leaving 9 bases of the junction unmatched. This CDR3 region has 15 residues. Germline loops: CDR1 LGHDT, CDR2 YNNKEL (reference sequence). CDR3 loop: CASSQATGEVDGYTF. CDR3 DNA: TGTGCCAGCAGCCAGGCGACAGGGGAAGTTGATGGCTACACCTTC.

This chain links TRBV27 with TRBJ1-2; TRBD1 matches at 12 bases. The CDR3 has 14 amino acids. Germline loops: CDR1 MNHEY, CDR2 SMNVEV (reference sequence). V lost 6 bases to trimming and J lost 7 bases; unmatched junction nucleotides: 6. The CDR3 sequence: CASRGTGGSIGYTF. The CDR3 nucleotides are TGTGCCAGCAGGGGGACAGGGGGCTCGATTGGCTACACCTTC.

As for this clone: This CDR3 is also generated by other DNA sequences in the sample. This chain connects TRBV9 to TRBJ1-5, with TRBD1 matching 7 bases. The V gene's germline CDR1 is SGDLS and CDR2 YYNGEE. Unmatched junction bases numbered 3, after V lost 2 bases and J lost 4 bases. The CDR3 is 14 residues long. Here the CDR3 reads CASSVGTDNQPQHF. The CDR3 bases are TGTGCCAGCAGCGTTGGGACAGATAATCAGCCCCAGCATTTT.

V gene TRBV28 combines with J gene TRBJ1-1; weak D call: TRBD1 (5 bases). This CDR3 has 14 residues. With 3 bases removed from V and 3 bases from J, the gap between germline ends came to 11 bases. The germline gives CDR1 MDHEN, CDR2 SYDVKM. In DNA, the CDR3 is TGTGCCAGCAGTTTGGGGCTTAAGGACACTGAAGCTTTCTTT. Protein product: CASSLGLKDTEAFF.

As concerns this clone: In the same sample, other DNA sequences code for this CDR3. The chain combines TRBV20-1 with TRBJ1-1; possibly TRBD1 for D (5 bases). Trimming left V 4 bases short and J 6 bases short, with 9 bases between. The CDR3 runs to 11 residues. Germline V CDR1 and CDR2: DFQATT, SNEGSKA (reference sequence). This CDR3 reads CSATGVAEAFF. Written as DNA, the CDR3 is TGCAGTGCTACGGGGGTCGCTGAAGCTTTCTTT.

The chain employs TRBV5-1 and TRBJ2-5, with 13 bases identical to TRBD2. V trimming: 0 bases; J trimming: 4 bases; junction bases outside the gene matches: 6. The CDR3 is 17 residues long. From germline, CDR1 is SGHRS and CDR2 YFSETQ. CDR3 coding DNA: TGCGCCAGCAGCTTGGCCGGGGGACTAGCGGGGTCAGAGACCCAGTACTTC. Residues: CASSLAGGLAGSETQYF. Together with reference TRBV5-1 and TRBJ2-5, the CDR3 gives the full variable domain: KAGVTQTPRYLIKTRGQQVTLSCSPISGHRSVSWYQQTPGQGLQFLFEYFSETQRNKGNFPGRFSGRQFSNSRSEMNVSTLELGDSALYLCASSLAGGLAGSETQYFGPGTRLLVL.